Listed below are T cell receptor beta chains from one sample, sequenced in a study of blood T cell repertoires in COVID-19. Assay: immunoSEQ multiplex PCR; the TCRdb copy retains only in-frame clones and omits some. The profile shows about 180,000 clones, about 86% of them singletons. Sample: peripheral blood. The receptors were gathered from a man aged 50-59 years with active or convalescent COVID-19. Both conserved end residues are part of each CDR3. D genes are given only for firm matches. Size is omitted from some rows. Given values are once, few, many or a class for expanded clones.

>once|.|TRBV2|TRBJ1-1
TGTGCCAGCAGTGGGGAGTACGAAGCCGGGATCTTT
CASSGEYEAGIF
>once|TRBD1|TRBV28|TRBJ1-4
TGTGCCAGCAGTTCATCCGGGACAGGAGGTGAAAAACTGTTTTTT
CASSSSGTGGEKLFF
>.|.|TRBV10-3|TRBJ1-5
TGTGCCATCGGACAAGTCAATCAGCCCCAGCATTTT
CAIGQVNQPQHF
>once|.|TRBV7-2|TRBJ2-5
TGTGCCAGCACCGGGTACCACAGGAAAGAGACCCAGTACTTC
CASTGYHRKETQYF
>.|.|TRBV24-1|TRBJ1-5
TGTGCCACCCAGTCTGTCGGTGAGGATCAGCCCCAGCATTTT
CATQSVGEDQPQHF
>.|.|TRBV18|TRBJ1-2
TGTGCCAGCTCACCACCTACTGGCGGGGTCTACACCTTC
CASSPPTGGVYTF
>.|.|TRBV6-5|TRBJ1-5
TGTGCCAGCAGCGGGGAGGCAACTAATCAGCCCCAGCATTTT
CASSGEATNQPQHF
>.|.|TRBV9|TRBJ1-6
TGTGCCAGCAGCCAGACTCCAGAGAATTCACCCCTCCACTTT
CASSQTPENSPLHF
>.|.|TRBV27|TRBJ1-2
TGTGCCAGCCGCGATTGGAACTATGGCTACACCTTC
CASRDWNYGYTF
>.|.|TRBV30|TRBJ2-3
TGTGCCTGGAGTGTAAAAGCGTACGGGAGCACAGATACGCAGTATTTT
CAWSVKAYGSTDTQYF
>.|.|TRBV11-2|TRBJ2-1
TGTGCCAGCAGCCAACGTTCAACCGGGTCCACAAATGAGCAGTTCTTC
CASSQRSTGSTNEQFF
>.|.|TRBV6-2/TRBV6-3|TRBJ1-2
TGTGCCAGCAGTTACTCGTCACGGGATGGCTACACCTTC
CASSYSSRDGYTF
>.|TRBD2|TRBV10-2|TRBJ2-3
TGCGCCAGCAGTGAGGCGGGACTACAATCAGATACGCAGTATTTT
CASSEAGLQSDTQYF
>.|TRBD1|TRBV6-5|TRBJ1-2
TGTGCCAGCAGCCGACAGGGGGCAATTTATGGCTACACCTTC
CASSRQGAIYGYTF
>.|TRBD2|TRBV19|TRBJ2-5
TGTGCCAGTAGTAGCCCCGGGACTAGCGGCCAAGAGACCCAGTACTTC
CASSSPGTSGQETQYF
>once|.|TRBV7-9|TRBJ1-2
TGTGCCAGTCATCCCTTGTTGACACATGGCTACACCTTC
CASHPLLTHGYTF
>.|TRBD2|TRBV6-2/TRBV6-3|TRBJ2-1
TGTGCCAGCAGTGCTAGCGGGCGCTCCTACAATGAGCAGTTCTTC
CASSASGRSYNEQFF
>.|TRBD2|TRBV5-1|TRBJ2-1
TGCGCCAGCAGAACTAGCGGGAGCTCCTACAATGAGCAGTTCTTC
CASRTSGSSYNEQFF
>once|.|TRBV28|TRBJ1-3
TGTGCCAGCAAGAGGTCCGGTATTTCTGGAAACACCATATATTTT
CASKRSGISGNTIYF
>.|TRBD1|TRBV19|TRBJ2-5
TGTGCCAGTAGAAGAGGGACAGGGGGCGAGACCCAGTACTTC
CASRRGTGGETQYF
>.|TRBD1|TRBV9|TRBJ2-5
TGTGCCAGCAGCACCCGCGGCAGGGGGCCTGAGACCCAGTACTTC
CASSTRGRGPETQYF
>.|TRBD2|TRBV3-1/TRBV3-2|TRBJ2-7
TGTGCCAGCAGCCAACGGACTAGCGGGCCCTCCTACGAGCAGTACTTC
CASSQRTSGPSYEQYF
>.|.|TRBV3-1/TRBV3-2|TRBJ2-3
TGTGCCAGCAGCCAAGGAGACAGGACCACAGATACGCAGTATTTT
CASSQGDRTTDTQYF
>.|TRBD2|TRBV5-1|TRBJ2-1
TGCGCCAGCAGCGAGGGGACTAGCGGATACAATGAGCAGTTCTTC
CASSEGTSGYNEQFF
>.|TRBD1|TRBV29-1|TRBJ2-7
TGCAGCGTTTCCCGGGGACAGGGTCCTTCCTACGAGCAGTACTTC
CSVSRGQGPSYEQYF
>.|.|TRBV3-1/TRBV3-2|TRBJ2-4
TGTGCCAGCAGCCAAGAGGAGTTAGGGGGGAGGGAGAACATTCAGTACTTC
CASSQEELGGRENIQYF
>.|.|TRBV11-3|TRBJ1-1
TGTGCCAGCAGCTTATCAGGGGCGAACACTGAAGCTTTCTTT
CASSLSGANTEAFF
>.|.|TRBV15|TRBJ2-7
TGTGCCACCAGCAGAGACATGAGCTCCTACGAGCAGTACTTC
CATSRDMSSYEQYF
>.|TRBD1|TRBV12-3/TRBV12-4|TRBJ2-3
TGTGCCAGCAGTCGGGACAGTGGAGATACGCAGTATTTT
CASSRDSGDTQYF
>.|.|TRBV10-3|TRBJ1-4
TGTGCCATCAGTCGAAGCGCAACTAATGAAAAACTGTTTTTT
CAISRSATNEKLFF
>.|TRBD1|TRBV2|TRBJ1-2
TGTGCCACCCAGGGGGCGGGAGCTAACTATGGCTACACCTTC
CATQGAGANYGYTF
>.|.|TRBV7-9|TRBJ1-1
TGTGCCAGCAGCCTACTTGCACTCGATGAGACTTTCTTT
CASSLLALDETFF
>.|.|TRBV2|TRBJ2-1
TGTGCCAGCAGTGCTCGGGACTCCGAATTGGAGCAGTTCTTC
CASSARDSELEQFF
>many|TRBD1|TRBV6-4|TRBJ2-1
TGTGCCAGCAGTGACTTTGACAGGGGGTCACGGTTCTTC
CASSDFDRGSRFF
>.|TRBD1|TRBV5-4|TRBJ2-1
TGTGCCAGCAGCTCAAGGGACAGAATGGGCTACAATGAGCAGTTCTTC
CASSSRDRMGYNEQFF
>.|TRBD2|TRBV28|TRBJ2-1
TGTGCCAGCAGTAACCTAGCGGGAGGACTCAATGAGCAGTTCTTC
CASSNLAGGLNEQFF
>.|TRBD1|TRBV6-5|TRBJ2-5
TGTGCCAGCAGTTACCTCACAGGGGGACAAGAGACCCAGTACTTC
CASSYLTGGQETQYF
>.|.|TRBV10-1|TRBJ1-2
TGCGCCAGCAGCCCCTCAGGGGCTACGTATGGCTACACCTTC
CASSPSGATYGYTF
>.|TRBD1|TRBV6-6|TRBJ2-7
TGTGCCAGCATCAACGCCGGGACAGACGAGCAGTACTTC
CASINAGTDEQYF
>.|.|TRBV6-5|TRBJ2-7
TGTGCCAGCAGTTCCGGGACAAGATACGAGCAGTACTTC
CASSSGTRYEQYF
>.|.|TRBV19|TRBJ1-2
TGTGCCAGTAGAAGCAGGCCCGAAGCGGGCTATGGCTACACCTTC
CASRSRPEAGYGYTF